This entry features one T cell receptor (beta chain) sequence. Its matching antigen is unknown. This entry belongs to a study of cytomegalovirus exposure and HLA in healthy donors. Overall study: An early data release held 75 million to 100 million unique TCRs from HLA-typed donors.

The PCR contained 60 Vbeta and 13 Jbeta primers. TCRdb's copy holds only in-frame clones and misses some; the assay was immunoSEQ multiplex PCR. The sample lists around 130,000 clones; 70% to 80% were seen once. The CDR3 runs to 16 residues. Germline loops: CDR1 MNHEY, CDR2 SMNVEV (reference sequence). Losses at the gene ends were 6 bases for V and 6 bases for J; bases not matched to a gene: 14. Points from the study as a whole: Associated with cytomegalovirus, according to the listing, were 150 to 200 TCR beta chains. In presence/absence analyses, roughly uniform sequencing depth across donors was assumed.

This clonotype was obtained from a woman in her fifties or sixties in good health and CMV-seronegative. The chain joins TRBV27 to TRBJ2-7; TRBD1 matches 10 bases. Sample: PBMCs. The CDR3 loop is CASSRSTGTGEGEQYF. CDR3 nucleotide sequence: TGTGCCAGCAGCCGATCAACCGGGACAGGGGAGGGCGAGCAGTACTTC.